A selection of T cell receptor beta chains follows, all from one sample in a study of blood T cell repertoires in COVID-19. Assay used: immunoSEQ multiplex PCR; TCRdb lists only in-frame clones, some missing. The sample lists approximately 96,000 clones; 81% were seen once. Sequenced sample: peripheral blood. These receptors were taken from a woman at least 80 years old with acute or convalescent COVID-19. Each CDR3 is given with its conserved first and last residue. A D gene is named only where the DNA matches it firmly. Clone size is given for some rows only: seen once, a few or many times, or a class if the clone is expanded.

clone_size,d_call,j_call,v_call,cdr3_nt,cdr3_aa
.,TRBD1,TRBJ1-5,TRBV24-1,TGCGCCACCAGTGACCCCGGGACAGGGGCAAATCAGCCCCAGCATTTT,CATSDPGTGANQPQHF
.,.,TRBJ1-5,TRBV21-1,TGTGCCAGCCGCAATAGGGAGAGTAGACAGCCCCAGCATTTT,CASRNRESRQPQHF
.,.,TRBJ1-3,TRBV5-1,TGCGCCAGCAGTTACGGAGATCAGGGAACCATATATTTT,CASSYGDQGTIYF
.,.,TRBJ1-2,TRBV11-1,TGTGCCAGCAGCACTCAGGGTTATGGCTACACCTTC,CASSTQGYGYTF
.,TRBD1,TRBJ2-1,TRBV5-6,TGTGCCAGCAGCTTGGTGCCCTCAGGGGGAAATGAGCAGTTCTTC,CASSLVPSGGNEQFF
.,TRBD1,TRBJ1-6,TRBV15,TGTGCCACCAGTCCGGGACAGTATAATTCACCCCTCCACTTT,CATSPGQYNSPLHF
.,.,TRBJ2-2,TRBV18,TGTGCCAGCTCAACCTTCAGAGACAGCAACACCGGGGAGCTGTTTTTT,CASSTFRDSNTGELFF
.,.,TRBJ1-2,TRBV5-4,TGTGCCAGCAGCTCCGGGGGGCAGACGGAGGGCTACACCTTC,CASSSGGQTEGYTF
.,TRBD1,TRBJ2-4,TRBV4-3,TGCGCCAGCAGCCCGCGGGACAGGGGGGTAAACATTCAGTACTTC,CASSPRDRGVNIQYF
.,.,TRBJ2-2,TRBV28,TGTGCCAGCAGTTTAGGGACTGGAGCACGGGAGCTGTTTTTT,CASSLGTGARELFF
.,.,TRBJ2-2,TRBV9,TGTGCCAGCAGCGCCGACGTGACTCCCTCTGGCACCGGGGAGCTGTTTTTT,CASSADVTPSGTGELFF
.,TRBD1,TRBJ1-3,TRBV11-2,TGTGCCAGCAGCTTAGGGGACAGGGTTCCTTCTGGAAACACCATATATTTT,CASSLGDRVPSGNTIYF
.,TRBD1,TRBJ1-2,TRBV3-1/TRBV3-2,TGTGCCAGCAGCCAAGTGGTTCAGGGGGCATCACTGGTCTATGGCTACACCTTC,CASSQVVQGASLVYGYTF
.,TRBD2,TRBJ2-1,TRBV11-3,TGTGCCAGCAGCACACCGGGACTAGCGGGGTTCAATGAGCAGTTCTTC,CASSTPGLAGFNEQFF
.,.,TRBJ1-3,TRBV18,TGTGCCAGCTCACCAACAGCACTCTCTGGAAACACCATATATTTT,CASSPTALSGNTIYF
once,.,TRBJ1-6,TRBV2,TGTGCCAGCACCGAGGGGGACTATAATTCACCCCTCCACTTT,CASTEGDYNSPLHF
once,TRBD1,TRBJ1-2,TRBV5-1,TGCGCCAGCAGCTCTACCGGGACAGGGCTATTTGCCTACACCTTC,CASSSTGTGLFAYTF
.,.,TRBJ2-3,TRBV5-1,TGCGCCAGCAGCGAACAATCAACAGGTAGCACAGATACGCAGTATTTT,CASSEQSTGSTDTQYF
.,TRBD2,TRBJ2-3,TRBV9,TGTGCCAGCAGCGTAGGAAGCGGGGGTACAGATACGCAGTATTTT,CASSVGSGGTDTQYF
.,.,TRBJ2-3,TRBV2,TGTGCCACTACCGCCTCGGGGGTGGGCACAGATACGCAGTATTTT,CATTASGVGTDTQYF
.,.,TRBJ2-5,TRBV4-3,TGCGCCAGCAGCCAAGAAGGGGTAGCATGGGAGACCCAGTACTTC,CASSQEGVAWETQYF
.,TRBD2,TRBJ2-1,TRBV4-1,TGCGCCAGCAGCCGTCAAGTCTCTAGCGGTTACAATGAGCAGTTCTTC,CASSRQVSSGYNEQFF
.,TRBD2,TRBJ2-7,TRBV5-1,TGCGCCAGCAGCTATAGTAGCGGGGACCCCTACGAGCAGTACTTC,CASSYSSGDPYEQYF
.,TRBD1,TRBJ1-1,TRBV6-1,TGTGCCAGCAGTGACCAGACAGGGGACACTGAAGCTTTCTTT,CASSDQTGDTEAFF
few,.,TRBJ2-7,TRBV3-1/TRBV3-2,TGTGCCAGCAGCCATGTAAACGAGCAGTACTTC,CASSHVNEQYF
.,.,TRBJ1-1,TRBV18,TGTGCCAGCTCAGGGAGTCGGGACACTGAAGCTTTCTTT,CASSGSRDTEAFF
.,.,TRBJ2-3,TRBV11-3,TGTGCCAGCAGCTTAGGGGGCTCAGATACGCAGTATTTT,CASSLGGSDTQYF
few,TRBD1,TRBJ1-1,TRBV28,TGTGCCAGCATGGGGGACAGACACACTGAAGCTTTCTTT,CASMGDRHTEAFF
.,TRBD2,TRBJ2-3,TRBV29-1,TGCAGCGTTGCGGGACTAGCGGGGTCTAGCACAGATACGCAGTATTTT,CSVAGLAGSSTDTQYF
.,.,TRBJ1-2,TRBV28,TGTGCCAGCGGTGACTTTGATGGAGGCTACACCTTC,CASGDFDGGYTF
.,TRBD1,TRBJ2-1,TRBV19,TGTGCCACCGGGACAGGGGGTTTATCTCTAAGCCATGAGCAGTTCTTC,CATGTGGLSLSHEQFF
.,.,TRBJ2-1,TRBV5-4,TGTGCCAGCAGCTTGGGGGCAGGGAACTCTTACAATGAGCAGTTCTTC,CASSLGAGNSYNEQFF
.,.,TRBJ2-2,TRBV27,TGTGCCAGCAGTTTAGGCAGGGTGGGGGAGCTGTTTTTT,CASSLGRVGELFF
few,TRBD1,TRBJ1-1,TRBV28,TGTGCCAGCGGGACAGGGACGATGAACACTGAAGCTTTCTTT,CASGTGTMNTEAFF
.,.,TRBJ1-1,TRBV10-3,TGTGCCATCAGTGAGTCCGGGGCGGGGGCTTTCTTT,CAISESGAGAFF
few,.,TRBJ2-1,TRBV9,TGTGCCAGCAGCGCCACCCCCCAGGGAAGGGAGCAGTTCTTC,CASSATPQGREQFF
.,TRBD1,TRBJ2-1,TRBV28,TGTGCCAGCAGTTTGACAGGGCGCGAGCAGTTCTTC,CASSLTGREQFF
.,TRBD2,TRBJ2-2,TRBV9,TGTGCCAGCAGCGTGGGACTAGCGGGGGCCCAGGGCACCGGGGAGCTGTTTTTT,CASSVGLAGAQGTGELFF
.,TRBD1,TRBJ1-5,TRBV28,TGTGCCAGCAGTATACCAGGGGGCGTACAGCCCCAGCATTTT,CASSIPGGVQPQHF
once,TRBD1,TRBJ1-1,TRBV6-6,TGTGCCAGCAGTCGGCAGACAGGGATGGCGGACACTGAAGCTTTCTTT,CASSRQTGMADTEAFF
.,.,TRBJ2-1,TRBV9,TGTGCCAGCAGCCTTGGCGGGGAATCCTACAATGAGCAGTTCTTC,CASSLGGESYNEQFF
.,.,TRBJ1-5,TRBV10-3,TGTGCCATCAGTGAGTCCCGGGACTATCAGCCCCAGCATTTT,CAISESRDYQPQHF
.,.,TRBJ1-2,TRBV5-4,TGTGCCAGCAGCTTACGGGGAGAAGGCTACACCTTC,CASSLRGEGYTF
.,TRBD1,TRBJ1-4,TRBV12-3/TRBV12-4,TGTGCCAGCCGCCAGGGGGAGAAACTGTTTTTT,CASRQGEKLFF
.,.,TRBJ2-2,TRBV7-7,TGTGCCAGCAGCGTACAGGGTTACACCGGGGAGCTGTTTTTT,CASSVQGYTGELFF